This T cell receptor beta chain emerged from a study of cytomegalovirus exposure and HLA in healthy donors. Study overall: Tens of millions of unique TCRs from HLA-typed donors were held in an early release of data.

PCR amplification relied on 60 Vbeta primers (plus 13 Jbeta primers). The table came from immunoSEQ multiplex PCR; TCRdb's copy has only in-frame clones and leaves some out. The repertoire holds about 100,000 clones, with 65% to 75% as singletons. About this clone: Antigen specificity is unknown.

V gave up 1 base and J gave up 3 bases; unmatched junction bases: 10. The CDR3 runs to 18 residues. Germline V gene lookup returns CDR1 LGHNT and CDR2 FRNRAP. Study findings and constraints: What TCR beta sequences reportedly achieved was accurate prediction of HLA-A and HLA-B alleles in most subjects. Cytomegalovirus-associated status was assigned to 150 to 200 TCR beta chains.

Material for sequencing was PBMCs. The chain uses TRBV12-5 and TRBJ2-2; 8 positions match TRBD1. The source is a woman in her 70s in good health and CMV-seropositive. The CDR3 DNA is TGTGCTAGTGGTTTGGGCCAGGGGGCCGGGATTTACACCGGGGAGCTGTTTTTT. This codes for CASGLGQGAGIYTGELFF.